This T cell receptor beta chain was sequenced for a study of CD8+ T cells in alopecia areata. General study results and limits: Elevated clonality characterized lesional scalp relative to normal scalp, particularly in alopecia totalis/universalis. Relative to mice, TCR sharing across patients was less clear, a difference possibly HLA-related.

This clone was seen a few times. Its antigen is still unknown. RNA, once extracted, was reverse transcribed into cDNA for use as the sequencing template. Sequenced by immunoSEQ multiplex PCR; TCRdb stores in-frame clones only, minus some. The sample records around 200,000 clones, more than 60% being singletons. V lost 4 bases and J lost 0, with 16 bases in between. This CDR3 is built from 18 residues. The germline V gene has CDR1 MNHEY and CDR2 SMNVEV (reference sequence). The sequencing here drew on CD4+ T cells sorted from blood, taken at week 0. The receptor's source is a human donor with alopecia areata. V gene TRBV27 combines with J gene TRBJ2-6; D is uncertain. CDR3 DNA: TGTGCCAGCAGTTCGGCTACCCACCCCCTCTCTGGGGCCAACGTCCTGACTTTC. Translation gives CASSSATHPLSGANVLTF.